This TCR beta chain was recorded in a study of shared clonotypes between healthy human individuals. Donors included only healthy HIV-negative adults lacking recent acute infections or vaccinations. Study-wide points: A reduction in generation probabilities was seen for non-shared clonotypes relative to those shared by all four donors. As a rule, naive subsets had a larger estimated richness than memory subsets.

The V gene's germline CDR1 is SNHLY and CDR2 FYNNEI. This CDR3 comprises 14 residues. Trimming removed 4 bases from V and 5 bases from J; junction bases left unmatched: 3. In regard to this clone: Its antigen remains unknown.

The method was immunoSEQ multiplex PCR; TCRdb's version includes in-frame clones alone and lacks a portion of them. In the table there are hundreds of thousands of clones, around 67% of which are singletons. The source material was memory CD4+ T cells sorted from blood. Subset reported: CD45RA-negative fraction. This chain uses TRBV2 with TRBJ2-1; 9 bases match TRBD2. The clonotype comes from a woman in her 30s in good health. CDR3 nucleotides: TGTGCCAGCAGTGGGAGACTAGCGGACAATGAGCAGTTCTTC. This encodes CASSGRLADNEQFF.